A selection of T cell receptor beta chains follows, all from one sample in a study of T cell responses to AZD1222 COVID-19 vaccine. TCRdb's copy holds only in-frame clones and misses some; the assay was immunoSEQ multiplex PCR. The repertoire holds about 83,000 clones, about 83% seen once, with 7.5% to 9% in the top ten. Sequencing was performed on peripheral blood, taken on day 0 of AZD1222 vaccination. These receptors were collected from an adult in good health. The CDR3 runs from the conserved cysteine through the conserved F or W. A D gene is named only where the DNA matches it firmly. Size values are once, few and many counts, or a class for expanded clones, and some rows have none.

CDR3 DNA: TGTGCCATCAGTGAGCGGGGCCCTATGGGCACTGAAGCTTTCTTT; CDR3 protein: CAISERGPMGTEAFF; clone size: -; J gene: TRBJ1-1; D gene: -; V gene: TRBV10-3
CDR3 DNA: TGTGCCACCAGGGGTGGGTTACAAGGGACCCAGTACTTC; CDR3 protein: CATRGGLQGTQYF; clone size: -; J gene: TRBJ2-5; D gene: -; V gene: TRBV24-1
CDR3 DNA: TGTGCCAGCAGCTTAGGAGCTAGGGGCTCCTACAATGAGCAGTTCTTC; CDR3 protein: CASSLGARGSYNEQFF; clone size: -; J gene: TRBJ2-1; D gene: -; V gene: TRBV13
CDR3 DNA: TGTGCCAGCAGCCCGTGGACAGCCTTCCTCCCCTATGGCTACACCTTC; CDR3 protein: CASSPWTAFLPYGYTF; clone size: -; J gene: TRBJ1-2; D gene: -; V gene: TRBV3-1/TRBV3-2
CDR3 DNA: TGTGCCAGCAGCGTAGGTCAGGCCGGGTCACCCCTCCACTTT; CDR3 protein: CASSVGQAGSPLHF; clone size: few; J gene: TRBJ1-6; D gene: -; V gene: TRBV9
CDR3 DNA: TGTGCCACCAGCAGAGTTGAGTTGAGGGGCTACACCTTC; CDR3 protein: CATSRVELRGYTF; clone size: -; J gene: TRBJ1-2; D gene: -; V gene: TRBV15
CDR3 DNA: TGTGCCAGCAGCCACACCTATGGCTACACCTTC; CDR3 protein: CASSHTYGYTF; clone size: -; J gene: TRBJ1-2; D gene: -; V gene: TRBV7-8
CDR3 DNA: TGTGCCAGCAGCTCAGACAGCGCGGGTGCCGGGGAGCTGTTTTTT; CDR3 protein: CASSSDSAGAGELFF; clone size: -; J gene: TRBJ2-2; D gene: -; V gene: TRBV7-3
CDR3 DNA: TGTGCCAGCAGCGTAGGAGGGCAGGGGGCGTATTATGGCTACACCTTC; CDR3 protein: CASSVGGQGAYYGYTF; clone size: -; J gene: TRBJ1-2; D gene: TRBD1; V gene: TRBV9
CDR3 DNA: TGTGCCAGCAGCCAGGACCTCGGGGAGCTGTTTTTT; CDR3 protein: CASSQDLGELFF; clone size: -; J gene: TRBJ2-2; D gene: -; V gene: TRBV7-3